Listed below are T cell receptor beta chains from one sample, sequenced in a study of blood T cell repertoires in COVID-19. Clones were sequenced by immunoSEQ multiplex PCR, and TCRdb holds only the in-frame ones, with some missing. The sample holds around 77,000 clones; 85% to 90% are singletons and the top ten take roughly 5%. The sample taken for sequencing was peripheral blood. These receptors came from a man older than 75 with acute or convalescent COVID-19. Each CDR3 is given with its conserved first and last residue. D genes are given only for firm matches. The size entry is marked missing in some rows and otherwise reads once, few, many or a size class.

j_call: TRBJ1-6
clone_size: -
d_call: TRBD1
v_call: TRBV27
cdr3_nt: TGTGCCAGCAGTCAACAGGGGAGCGGGAGGTCTAATTCACCCCTCCACTTT
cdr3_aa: CASSQQGSGRSNSPLHF

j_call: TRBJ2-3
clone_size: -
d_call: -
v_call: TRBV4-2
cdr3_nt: TGTGCCAGCAGCCAAGGGGCGGGGAACACAGATACGCAGTATTTT
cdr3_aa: CASSQGAGNTDTQYF

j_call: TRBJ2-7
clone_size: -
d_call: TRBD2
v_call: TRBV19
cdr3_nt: TGTGCCAGTCATCCGGGACTAGCGGGAGGACGCTCCTACGAGCAGTACTTC
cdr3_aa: CASHPGLAGGRSYEQYF

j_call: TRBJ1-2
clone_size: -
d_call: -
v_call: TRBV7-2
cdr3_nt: TGTGCCAGCAGCCCTGGAAAGACAGTTAACTATGGCTACACCTTC
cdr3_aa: CASSPGKTVNYGYTF

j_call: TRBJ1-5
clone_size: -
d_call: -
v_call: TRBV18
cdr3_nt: TGTGCCAGCTCACCGAACGAGGGGGTAGGTAATCAGCCCCAGCATTTT
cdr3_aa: CASSPNEGVGNQPQHF

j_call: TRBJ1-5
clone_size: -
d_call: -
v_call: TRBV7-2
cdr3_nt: TGTGCCAGCAGCGCTCCGGGAACCACCAATCAGCCCCAGCATTTT
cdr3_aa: CASSAPGTTNQPQHF

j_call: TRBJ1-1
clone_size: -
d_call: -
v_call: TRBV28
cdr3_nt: TGTGCCAGCAGCATAGCAGGGGCGGGTGACACTGAAGCTTTCTTT
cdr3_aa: CASSIAGAGDTEAFF

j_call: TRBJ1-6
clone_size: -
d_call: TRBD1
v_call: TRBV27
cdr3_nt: TGTGCCAGCAATTGGGTTTCGGGACAGCACTATTTACCCCTCCACTTT
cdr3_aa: CASNWVSGQHYLPLHF

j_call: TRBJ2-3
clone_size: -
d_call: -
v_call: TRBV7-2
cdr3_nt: TGTGCCAGCAGCTCCCAGGGCTCAGATACGCAGTATTTT
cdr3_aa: CASSSQGSDTQYF

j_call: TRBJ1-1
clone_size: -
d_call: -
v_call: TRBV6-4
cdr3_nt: TGTGCCAGCAGCCGACAGTTGAACACTGAAGCTTTCTTT
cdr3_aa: CASSRQLNTEAFF

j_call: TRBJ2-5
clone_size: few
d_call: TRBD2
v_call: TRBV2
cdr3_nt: TGTGCCAGCAGTGGTCGCCGGGGCGGGAGGGCCACAGAGACCCAGTACTTC
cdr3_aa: CASSGRRGGRATETQYF

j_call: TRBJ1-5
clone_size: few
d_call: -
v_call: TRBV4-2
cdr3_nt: TGTGCCAGCAGCCAAGATCTGGGCTTTATCCCGCCCCAGCATTTT
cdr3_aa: CASSQDLGFIPPQHF

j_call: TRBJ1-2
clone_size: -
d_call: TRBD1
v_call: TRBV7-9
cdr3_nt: TGTGCCAGCAGCCCTTTGACAGGGAGCTATGGCTACACCTTC
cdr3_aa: CASSPLTGSYGYTF

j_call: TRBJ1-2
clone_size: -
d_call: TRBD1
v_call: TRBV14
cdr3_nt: TGTGCCAGCAGCCCGGGGACAGACCATGGCTACACCTTC
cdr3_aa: CASSPGTDHGYTF

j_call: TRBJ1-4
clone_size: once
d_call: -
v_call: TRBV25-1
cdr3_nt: TGTGCCAGCAGTGAGCACAGGTCGAAGGGGGAAAAACTGTTTTTT
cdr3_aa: CASSEHRSKGEKLFF

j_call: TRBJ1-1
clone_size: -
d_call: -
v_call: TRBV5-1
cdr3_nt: TGCGCCAGCAGCGGCTTGAACACTGAAGCTTTCTTT
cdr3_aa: CASSGLNTEAFF

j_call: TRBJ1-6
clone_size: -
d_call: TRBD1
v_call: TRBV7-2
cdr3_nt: TGTGCCAGCAGCTTAGACCCTACAGGGGGGAATTCACCCCTCCACTTT
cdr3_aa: CASSLDPTGGNSPLHF

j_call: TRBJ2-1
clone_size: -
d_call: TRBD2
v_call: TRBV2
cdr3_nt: TGTGCCAGCCCCCCCGGGGGGGGTGAGCAGTTCTTC
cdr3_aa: CASPPGGGEQFF

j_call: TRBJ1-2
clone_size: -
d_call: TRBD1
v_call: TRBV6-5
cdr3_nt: TGTGCCAGCAGTTCTTTACAGGGGGCTTTCTATGGCTACACCTTC
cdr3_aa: CASSSLQGAFYGYTF

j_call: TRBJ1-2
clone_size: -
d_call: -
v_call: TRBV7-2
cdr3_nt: TGTGCCAGCAGCTTAGACTGGGGCCCCTACACCTTC
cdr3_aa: CASSLDWGPYTF

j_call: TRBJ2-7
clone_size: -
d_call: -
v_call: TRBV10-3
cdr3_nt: TGTGCCATCAAGGGGGACCCCTACGAGCAGTACTTC
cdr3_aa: CAIKGDPYEQYF

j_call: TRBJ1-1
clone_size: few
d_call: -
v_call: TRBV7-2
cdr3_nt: TGTGCCAGCAGCTTAGAAGGCGGGTGGGGCACTGAAGCTTTCTTT
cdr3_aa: CASSLEGGWGTEAFF

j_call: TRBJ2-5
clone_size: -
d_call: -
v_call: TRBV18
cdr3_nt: TGTGCCAGCTCACGCCGACAGAACCAAGAGACCCAGTACTTC
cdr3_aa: CASSRRQNQETQYF

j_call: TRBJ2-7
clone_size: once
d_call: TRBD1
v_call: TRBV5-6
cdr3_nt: TGTGCCAGCAGCTTGGGACAGGGGGGTTACGAGCAGTACTTC
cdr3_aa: CASSLGQGGYEQYF

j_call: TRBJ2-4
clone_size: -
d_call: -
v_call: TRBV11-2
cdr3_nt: TGTGCCAGCAGCTTAGTCTCCCGGCCGGGGGGCACGCGGGACATTCAGTACTTC
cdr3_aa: CASSLVSRPGGTRDIQYF

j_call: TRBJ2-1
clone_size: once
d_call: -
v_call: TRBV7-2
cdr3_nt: TGTGCCAGCAGCTTAGAGCCGGGGAGTTATAATGAGCAGTTCTTC
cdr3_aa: CASSLEPGSYNEQFF

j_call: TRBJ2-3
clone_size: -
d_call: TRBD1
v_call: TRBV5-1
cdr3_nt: TGCGCCAGCAGCGGGGCAGGGGGCATGGATACGCAGTATTTT
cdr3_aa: CASSGAGGMDTQYF

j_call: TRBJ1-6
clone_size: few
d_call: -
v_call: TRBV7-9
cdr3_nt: TGTGCCAGCAGCTCGCCCGGGGGTACACCCCTCCACTTT
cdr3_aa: CASSSPGGTPLHF

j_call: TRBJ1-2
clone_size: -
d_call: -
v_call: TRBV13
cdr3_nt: TGTGCCAGCAGCCGCGGGACGGATGGCTACACCTTC
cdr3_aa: CASSRGTDGYTF

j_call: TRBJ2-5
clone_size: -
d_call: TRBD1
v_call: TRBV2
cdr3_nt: TGTGCCAGCAGTGCAGGGGGCCAAGAGACCCAGTACTTC
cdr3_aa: CASSAGGQETQYF

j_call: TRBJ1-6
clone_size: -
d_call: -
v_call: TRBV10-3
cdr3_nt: TGTGCCATCAGTGACCAGGGAGGAATGTCACCCCTCCACTTT
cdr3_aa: CAISDQGGMSPLHF

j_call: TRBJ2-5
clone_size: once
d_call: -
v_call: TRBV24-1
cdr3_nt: TGTGCCACCAGTCGAGGACGGACTCAAGAGACCCAGTACTTC
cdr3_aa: CATSRGRTQETQYF

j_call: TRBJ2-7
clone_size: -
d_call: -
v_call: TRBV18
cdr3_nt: TGTGCCAGCTCACCCCTGGCCGCCTCCTACGAGCAGTACTTC
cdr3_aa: CASSPLAASYEQYF

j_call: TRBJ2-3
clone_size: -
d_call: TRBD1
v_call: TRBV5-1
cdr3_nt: TGCGCCAGCAGCTTGGACACAGGGGGCGAGGGATATACGCAGTATTTT
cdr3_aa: CASSLDTGGEGYTQYF

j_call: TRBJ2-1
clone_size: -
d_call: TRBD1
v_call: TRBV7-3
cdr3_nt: TGTGCCAGCAGCTTACGACAAGGACAGGGCCGGTACAATGAGCAGTTCTTC
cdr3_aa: CASSLRQGQGRYNEQFF

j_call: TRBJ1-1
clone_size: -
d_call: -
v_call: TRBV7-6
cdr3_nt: TGTGCCAGCAGCTTAGGCACAGGGATGAACACTGAAGCTTTCTTT
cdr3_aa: CASSLGTGMNTEAFF

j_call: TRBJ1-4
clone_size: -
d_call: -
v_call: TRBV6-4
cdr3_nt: TGTCCTACCTCCGTTTGGCAGGGAACTAATGAAAAACTGTTTTTT
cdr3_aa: CPTSVWQGTNEKLFF

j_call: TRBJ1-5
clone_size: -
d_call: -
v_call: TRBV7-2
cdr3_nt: TGTGCCAGCAGTCCGGCCGGGAGCGCGAATCAGCCCCAGCATTTT
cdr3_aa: CASSPAGSANQPQHF

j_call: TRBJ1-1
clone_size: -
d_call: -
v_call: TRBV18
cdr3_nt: TGTGCCAGCTCGGGACTGGGCGACACTGAAGCTTTCTTT
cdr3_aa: CASSGLGDTEAFF

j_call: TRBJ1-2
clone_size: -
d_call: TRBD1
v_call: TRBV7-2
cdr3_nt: TGTGCCAGCAGCCTACAGGCCGGGACAGGGGTTAGTGGCTACACCTTC
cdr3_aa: CASSLQAGTGVSGYTF

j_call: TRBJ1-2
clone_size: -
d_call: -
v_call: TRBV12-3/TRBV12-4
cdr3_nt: TGTGCCAGCAGCTCCAGATCTGGCTACACCTTC
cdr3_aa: CASSSRSGYTF

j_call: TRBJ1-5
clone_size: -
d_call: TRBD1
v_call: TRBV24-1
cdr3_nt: TGTGCCACCAGTAGGACAGGGACTCAGCCCCAGCATTTT
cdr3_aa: CATSRTGTQPQHF

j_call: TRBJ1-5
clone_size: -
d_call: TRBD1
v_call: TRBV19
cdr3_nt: TGTCCGGACAGGTCGTATAGCAATCAGCCCCAGCATTTT
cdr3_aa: CPDRSYSNQPQHF

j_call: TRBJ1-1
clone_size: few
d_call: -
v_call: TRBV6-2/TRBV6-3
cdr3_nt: TGTGCCAGCAGCCTCGGCACTGAAGCTTTCTTT
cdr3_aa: CASSLGTEAFF

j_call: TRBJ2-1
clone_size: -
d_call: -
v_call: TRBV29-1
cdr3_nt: TGCAGCGTTAAGACGGACGGGAGCTCCTACAATGAGCAGTTCTTC
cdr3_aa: CSVKTDGSSYNEQFF

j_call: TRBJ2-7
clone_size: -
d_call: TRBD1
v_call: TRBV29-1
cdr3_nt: TGCAGCGTTGACGGGACAGGGGTAAACGAGCAGTACTTC
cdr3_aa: CSVDGTGVNEQYF

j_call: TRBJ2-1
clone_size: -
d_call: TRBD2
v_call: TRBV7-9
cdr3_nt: TGTGCCAGCAGCGACAGGACTAGCGGGAATTCTTTTATGAATGAGCAGTTCTTC
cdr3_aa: CASSDRTSGNSFMNEQFF

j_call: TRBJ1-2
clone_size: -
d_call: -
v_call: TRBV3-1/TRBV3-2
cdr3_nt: TGTGCCAGCAGCCTTCCACTGGGGGGGGCTCATGGCTACACCTTC
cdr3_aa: CASSLPLGGAHGYTF

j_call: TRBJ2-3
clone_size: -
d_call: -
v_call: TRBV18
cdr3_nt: TGTGCCAGCTCACCCGCCTCAAACTTCCCAGATACGCAGTATTTT
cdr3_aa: CASSPASNFPDTQYF

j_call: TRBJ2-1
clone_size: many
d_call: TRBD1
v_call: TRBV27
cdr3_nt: TGTGCCAGCAGTTTGGGGACAGGGTTTCGCTACAATGAGCAGTTCTTC
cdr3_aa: CASSLGTGFRYNEQFF

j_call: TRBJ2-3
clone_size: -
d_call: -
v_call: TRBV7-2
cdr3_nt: TGTGCCAGCAGCTTAACCAGAATCAGCACAGATACGCAGTATTTT
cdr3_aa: CASSLTRISTDTQYF

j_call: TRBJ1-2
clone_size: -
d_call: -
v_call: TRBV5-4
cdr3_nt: TGTGCCAGCAGCCCCACGGGGGATTCTGGCTACACCTTC
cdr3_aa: CASSPTGDSGYTF